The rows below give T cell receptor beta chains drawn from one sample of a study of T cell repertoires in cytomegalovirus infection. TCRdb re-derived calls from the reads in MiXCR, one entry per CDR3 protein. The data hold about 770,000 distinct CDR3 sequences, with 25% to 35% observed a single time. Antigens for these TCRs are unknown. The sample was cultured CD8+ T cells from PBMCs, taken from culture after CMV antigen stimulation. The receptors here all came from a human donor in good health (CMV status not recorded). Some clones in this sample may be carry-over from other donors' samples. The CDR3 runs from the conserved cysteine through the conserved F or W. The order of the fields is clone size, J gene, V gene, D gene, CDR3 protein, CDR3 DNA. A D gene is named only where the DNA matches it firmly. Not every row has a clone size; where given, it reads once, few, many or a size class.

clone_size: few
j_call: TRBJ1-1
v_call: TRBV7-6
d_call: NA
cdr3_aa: CASSPLGGSTEAFF
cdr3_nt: TGTGCCAGCAGCCCACTGGGGGGCTCGACTGAAGCTTTCTTT

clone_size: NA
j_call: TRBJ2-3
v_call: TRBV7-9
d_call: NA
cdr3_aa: CASSPGRQGGTDTQYF
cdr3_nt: TGTGCCAGCAGCCCGGGACGCCAAGGGGGCACAGATACGCAGTATTTT

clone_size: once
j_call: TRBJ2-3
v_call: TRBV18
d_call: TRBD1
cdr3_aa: CASSPFRTGKSTDTQYF
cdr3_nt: TGTGCCAGCTCTCCATTCCGGACAGGGAAATCCACAGATACGCAGTATTTT

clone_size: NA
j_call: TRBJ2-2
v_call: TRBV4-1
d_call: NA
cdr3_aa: CASSQENLNTGELFF
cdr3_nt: TGTGCCAGCAGCCAAGAGAACCTGAACACCGGGGAGCTGTTTTTT

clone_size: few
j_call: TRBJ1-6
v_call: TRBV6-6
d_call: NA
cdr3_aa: CASSYRGTANSPLHF
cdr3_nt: TGTGCCAGCAGTTACAGAGGGACCGCTAATTCACCCCTCCACTTT

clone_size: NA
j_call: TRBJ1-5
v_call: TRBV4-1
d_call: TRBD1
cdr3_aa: CASSTGENNQPQHF
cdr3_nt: TGCGCCAGCAGCACAGGGGAGAACAATCAGCCCCAGCATTTT

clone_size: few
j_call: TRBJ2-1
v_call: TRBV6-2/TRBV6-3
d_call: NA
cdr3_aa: CASSYTAEQFF
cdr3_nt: TGTGCCAGCAGTTATACGGCAGAGCAGTTCTTC

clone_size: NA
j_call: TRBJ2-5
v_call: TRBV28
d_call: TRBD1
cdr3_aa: CASRRQGSKETQYF
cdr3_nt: TGTGCCAGCAGGCGACAGGGTAGTAAAGAGACCCAGTACTTC

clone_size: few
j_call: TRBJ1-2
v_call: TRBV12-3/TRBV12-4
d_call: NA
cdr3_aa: CASSLATVYYGYTF
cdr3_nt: TGTGCCAGCAGTTTAGCGACAGTCTACTATGGCTACACCTTC

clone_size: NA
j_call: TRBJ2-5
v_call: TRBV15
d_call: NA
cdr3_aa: CATSRDTWRQETQYF
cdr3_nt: TGTGCCACCAGCAGAGATACGTGGCGACAAGAGACCCAGTACTTC

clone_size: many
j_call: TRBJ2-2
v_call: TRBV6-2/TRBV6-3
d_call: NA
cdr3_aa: CASSYTPRSTGELFF
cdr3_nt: TGTGCCAGCAGTTATACCCCCCGATCCACCGGGGAGCTGTTTTTT

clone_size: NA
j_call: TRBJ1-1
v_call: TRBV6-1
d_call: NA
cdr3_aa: CASSKTTGLDTEAFF
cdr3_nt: TGTGCCAGCAGCAAGACTACAGGATTGGACACTGAAGCTTTCTTT

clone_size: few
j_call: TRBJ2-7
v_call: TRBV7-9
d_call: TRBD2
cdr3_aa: CASSLAASGGSKSYEQYF
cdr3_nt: TGTGCCAGCAGCTTAGCGGCCAGCGGGGGGAGCAAGTCCTACGAGCAGTACTTC

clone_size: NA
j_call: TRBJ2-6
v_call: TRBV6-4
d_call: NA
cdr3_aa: CASSAASGTNVLTF
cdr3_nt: TGTGCCAGCAGTGCGGCCTCTGGGACCAACGTCCTGACTTTC

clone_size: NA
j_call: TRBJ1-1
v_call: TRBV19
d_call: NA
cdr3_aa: CASSMQGWENTEAFF
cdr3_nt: TGTGCCAGTAGTATGCAGGGTTGGGAGAACACTGAAGCTTTCTTT

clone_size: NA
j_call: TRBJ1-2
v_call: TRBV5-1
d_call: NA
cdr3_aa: CASSPRGASGYTF
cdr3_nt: TGCGCCAGCAGCCCTCGGGGGGCTTCCGGCTACACCTTC

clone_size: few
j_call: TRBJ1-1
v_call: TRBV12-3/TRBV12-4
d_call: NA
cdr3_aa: CASTQGPDREAFF
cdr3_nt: TGTGCCAGCACACAGGGTCCCGACAGAGAGGCTTTCTTT

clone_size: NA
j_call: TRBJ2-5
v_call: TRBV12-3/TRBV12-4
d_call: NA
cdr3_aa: CASTSLGRGGETQYF
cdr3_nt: TGTGCCAGCACCTCGTTGGGCCGAGGGGGAGAGACCCAGTACTTC

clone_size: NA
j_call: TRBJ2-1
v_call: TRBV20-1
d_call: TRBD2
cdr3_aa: CSAGGLAGGLNEQFF
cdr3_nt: TGCAGTGCTGGAGGACTAGCGGGGGGGTTAAATGAGCAGTTCTTC

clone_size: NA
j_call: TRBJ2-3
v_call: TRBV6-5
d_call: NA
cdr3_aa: CASSYSHWGGTDTQYF
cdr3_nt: TGTGCCAGCAGTTACTCCCACTGGGGGGGCACAGATACGCAGTATTTT

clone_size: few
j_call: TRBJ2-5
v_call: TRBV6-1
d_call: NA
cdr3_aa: CASSEHGRQGRETQYF
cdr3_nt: TGTGCCAGCAGTGAGCACGGCAGGCAGGGGAGAGAGACCCAGTACTTC

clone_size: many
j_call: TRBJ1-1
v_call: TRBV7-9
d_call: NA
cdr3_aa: CASSPQLSPTEAFF
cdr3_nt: TGTGCCAGCAGCCCACAACTCTCCCCCACTGAAGCTTTCTTT

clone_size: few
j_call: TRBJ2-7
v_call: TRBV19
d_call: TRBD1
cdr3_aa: CASRPRGQSEQYF
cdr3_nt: TGTGCCAGTAGACCGAGGGGGCAAAGCGAGCAGTACTTC

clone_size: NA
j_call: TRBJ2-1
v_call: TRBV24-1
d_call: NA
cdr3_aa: CATSDPDRYNEQFF
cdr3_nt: TGTGCCACCAGTGACCCGGACAGATACAATGAGCAGTTCTTC

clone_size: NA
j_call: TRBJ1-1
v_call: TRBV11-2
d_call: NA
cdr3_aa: CASSLGRKTDNTEAFF
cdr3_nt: TGTGCCAGCAGCTTAGGGAGGAAGACGGACAACACTGAAGCTTTCTTT

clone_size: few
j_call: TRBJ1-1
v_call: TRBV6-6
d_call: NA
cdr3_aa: CASSVSRAGVPNTEAFF
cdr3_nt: TGTGCCAGCTCAGTTAGTAGAGCAGGGGTACCGAACACTGAAGCTTTCTTT

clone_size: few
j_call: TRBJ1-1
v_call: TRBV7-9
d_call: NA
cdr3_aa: CASSSETRGTEAFF
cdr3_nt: TGTGCCAGCAGTTCCGAAACCCGGGGAACTGAAGCTTTCTTT

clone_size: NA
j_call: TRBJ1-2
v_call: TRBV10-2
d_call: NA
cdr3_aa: CASSDQGIGYTF
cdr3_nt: TGCGCCAGCAGTGATCAGGGGATTGGCTACACCTTC

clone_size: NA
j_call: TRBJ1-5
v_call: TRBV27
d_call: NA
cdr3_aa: CASRASRGLIVDQPQHF
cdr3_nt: TGTGCCAGCAGGGCCTCGAGGGGATTAATTGTTGATCAGCCCCAGCATTTT

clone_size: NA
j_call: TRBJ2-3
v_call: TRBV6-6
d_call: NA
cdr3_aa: CASKDHTDTQYF
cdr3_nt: TGTGCCAGCAAAGACCACACAGATACGCAGTATTTT

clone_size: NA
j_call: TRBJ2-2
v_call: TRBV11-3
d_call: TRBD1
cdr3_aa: CASSPRQGAHTGELFF
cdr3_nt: TGTGCCAGCAGCCCTCGACAGGGGGCCCACACCGGGGAGCTGTTTTTT

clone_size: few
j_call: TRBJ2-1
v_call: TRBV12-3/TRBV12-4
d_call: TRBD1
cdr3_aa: CASRPGQGARREQFF
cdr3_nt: TGTGCCAGCAGACCCGGACAGGGGGCGCGGCGTGAGCAGTTCTTC

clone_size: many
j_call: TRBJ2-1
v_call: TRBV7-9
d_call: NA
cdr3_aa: CASREYYNEQFF
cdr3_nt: TGTGCCAGCAGGGAGTACTACAATGAGCAGTTCTTC

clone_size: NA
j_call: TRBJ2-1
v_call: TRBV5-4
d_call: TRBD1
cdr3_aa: CASRRQGARIYNEQFF
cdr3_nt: TGTGCCAGCAGACGACAGGGGGCTAGAATCTACAATGAGCAGTTCTTC

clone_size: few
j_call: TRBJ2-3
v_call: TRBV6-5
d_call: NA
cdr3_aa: CASSYEDGTQYF
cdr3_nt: TGTGCCAGCAGTTACGAGGACGGGACGCAGTATTTT

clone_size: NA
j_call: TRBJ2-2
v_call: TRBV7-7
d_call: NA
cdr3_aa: CASSWQDYGELFF
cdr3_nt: TGTGCTAGCAGCTGGCAGGATTACGGGGAGCTGTTTTTT

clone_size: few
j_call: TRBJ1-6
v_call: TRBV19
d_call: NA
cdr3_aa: CASSMTDPGSLHF
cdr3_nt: TGTGCCAGTAGTATGACAGATCCGGGAAGCCTCCACTTT

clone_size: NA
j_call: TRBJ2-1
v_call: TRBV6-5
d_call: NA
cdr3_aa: CASSYLPGGSYNEQFF
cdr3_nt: TGTGCCAGCAGTTACCTCCCCGGCGGGTCCTACAATGAGCAGTTCTTC

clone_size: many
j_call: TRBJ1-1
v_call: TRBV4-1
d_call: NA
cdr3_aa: CASSHEITGMPEAFF
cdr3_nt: TGCGCCAGCAGCCATGAGATAACAGGTATGCCTGAAGCTTTCTTT

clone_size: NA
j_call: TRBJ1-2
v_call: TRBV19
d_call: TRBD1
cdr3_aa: CASTPRQGYLNYGYTF
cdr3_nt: TGTGCCAGTACCCCCCGACAGGGGTACCTTAACTATGGCTACACCTTC

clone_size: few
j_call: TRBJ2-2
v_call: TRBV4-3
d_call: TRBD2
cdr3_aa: CASSSPRDGGWNTGELFF
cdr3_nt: TGCGCCAGCAGCTCCCCACGGGACGGGGGGTGGAACACCGGGGAGCTGTTTTTT

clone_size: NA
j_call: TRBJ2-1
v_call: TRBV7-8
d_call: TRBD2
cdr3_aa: CASTKSAGGHTEQFF
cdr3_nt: TGTGCCAGCACCAAGTCAGCGGGAGGCCACACTGAGCAGTTCTTC

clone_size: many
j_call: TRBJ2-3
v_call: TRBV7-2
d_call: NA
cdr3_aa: CATYPPGGVSTDTQYF
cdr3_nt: TGTGCCACTTACCCACCGGGGGGCGTCTCTACAGATACGCAGTATTTT

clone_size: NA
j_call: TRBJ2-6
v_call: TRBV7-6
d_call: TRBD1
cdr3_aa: CASSLDRGRSAGANVLTF
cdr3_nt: TGTGCCAGCAGCTTAGACAGGGGGCGTAGTGCTGGGGCCAACGTCCTGACTTTC

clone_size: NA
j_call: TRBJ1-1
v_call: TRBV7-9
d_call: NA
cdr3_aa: CASSSSAGMNTEAFF
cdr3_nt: TGTGCCAGCAGCTCTAGTGCAGGGATGAACACTGAAGCTTTCTTT

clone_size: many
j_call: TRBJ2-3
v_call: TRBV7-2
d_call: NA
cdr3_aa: CASSLWESAADTQYF
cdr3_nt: TGTGCCAGCAGCTTGTGGGAGTCGGCGGCAGATACGCAGTATTTT

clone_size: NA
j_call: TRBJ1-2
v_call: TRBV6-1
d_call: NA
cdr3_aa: CASSPGRGHGYTF
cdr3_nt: TGTGCCAGCAGTCCAGGGAGGGGTCATGGCTACACCTTC